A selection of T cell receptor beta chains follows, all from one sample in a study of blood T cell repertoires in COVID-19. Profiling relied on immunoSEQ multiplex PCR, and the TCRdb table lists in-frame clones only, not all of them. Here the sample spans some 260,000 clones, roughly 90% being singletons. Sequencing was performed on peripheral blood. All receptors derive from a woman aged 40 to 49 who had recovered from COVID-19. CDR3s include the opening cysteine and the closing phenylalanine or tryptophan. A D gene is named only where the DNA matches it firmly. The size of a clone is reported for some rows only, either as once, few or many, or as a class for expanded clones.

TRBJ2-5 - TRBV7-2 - TGTGCCAGCAGCCCAGAGGGCTGGTGGCCGGGGGAGACCCAGTACTTC CASSPEGWWPGETQYF
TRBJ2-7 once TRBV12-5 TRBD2 TGTGCTAGTGGTTTGGTATTGTTCCCGGGGGGGCAGAGCTCCTACGAGCAGTACTTC CASGLVLFPGGQSSYEQYF
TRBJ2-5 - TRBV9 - TGTGCCAGCAGCGTGACTAGTAACCAAGAGACCCAGTACTTC CASSVTSNQETQYF
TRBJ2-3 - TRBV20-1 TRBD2 TGCAGTGCTAGTAGGACTTCCGGGGGGGGGCGGGTCACAGATACGCAGTATTTT CSASRTSGGGRVTDTQYF
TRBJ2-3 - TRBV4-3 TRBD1 TGCGCCAGCAGCCAATTCGGTTCCCGGGGGACAGGGACAGATACGCAGTATTTT CASSQFGSRGTGTDTQYF
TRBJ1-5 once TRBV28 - TGTGCCAGCAGCACAGGGTTCTGGCAGCCCCAGCATTTT CASSTGFWQPQHF
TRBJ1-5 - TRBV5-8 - TGTGCCAGCAGCTCCCTTTATCAGCCCCAGCATTTT CASSSLYQPQHF
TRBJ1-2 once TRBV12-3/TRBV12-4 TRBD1 TGTGCCAGCAGTCCCCGACAGGGGAGCGGCTACACCTTC CASSPRQGSGYTF
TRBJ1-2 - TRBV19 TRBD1 TGTGCCAGTAGTACCTGGACAGGGGTTCGCGGCTACACCTTC CASSTWTGVRGYTF
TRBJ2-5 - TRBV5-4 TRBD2 TGTGCCAGCAGCTTGAGAAGGGAGGGGGAGACCCAGTACTTC CASSLRREGETQYF
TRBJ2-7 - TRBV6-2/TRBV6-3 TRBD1 TGTGCCAGCAGCCGCCTCGGTGGGACAGGGAAAGACGAGCAGTACTTC CASSRLGGTGKDEQYF
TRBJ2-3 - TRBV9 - TGTGCCAGCAGCGTAGACAACAGGCTGGAGTCCGGCACAGATACGCAGTATTTT CASSVDNRLESGTDTQYF
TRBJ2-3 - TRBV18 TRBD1 TGTGCCAGCTCAGGACAGGGACTGGATACGCAGTATTTT CASSGQGLDTQYF